This paragraph reports one TCR beta chain. Prior autoimmune disease or systemic immunosuppression barred patients. Samples were taken at baseline and on day 1 of cycles 4 and 7. Some clones are missing from TCRdb's copy, which holds only in-frame ones; the method was immunoSEQ multiplex PCR. This table holds 80,000 or so clones, 85% to 95% found once. Deletions cut 6 bases from V and 6 bases from J, with 12 bases between. Germline CDR1 is SGHVS and CDR2 is FQNEAQ. The CDR3 length is 13 residues. The data were obtained in a study of OX40 agonist ivuxolimab in advanced cancers. Overall study context: The dose of intravenous ivuxolimab that patients received every 2 weeks ranged from 0.01 to 10 mg/kg. Three patients had partial responses: one hepatocellular carcinoma, two cutaneous melanoma.

The sequences come from CD4+ or CD8+ T cells sorted from blood, collected in a trial of the OX40 agonist ivuxolimab. The chain has TRBV7-8 and TRBJ1-5, with no clear D. This sequence originates from an adult with an advanced solid tumor such as melanoma, head and neck, liver or kidney cancer. CDR3 coding DNA: TGTGCCAGCAGTTCAGTGGAGTTTCAGCCCCAGCATTTT. This codes for CASSSVEFQPQHF. Filled out from reference TRBV7-8 and TRBJ1-5, the complete variable domain reads GAGVSQSPRYKVAKRGQDVALRCDPISGHVSLFWYQQALGQGPEFLTYFQNEAQLDKSGLPSDRFFAERPEGSVSTLKIQRTQQEDSAVYLCASSSVEFQPQHFGDGTRLSIL.